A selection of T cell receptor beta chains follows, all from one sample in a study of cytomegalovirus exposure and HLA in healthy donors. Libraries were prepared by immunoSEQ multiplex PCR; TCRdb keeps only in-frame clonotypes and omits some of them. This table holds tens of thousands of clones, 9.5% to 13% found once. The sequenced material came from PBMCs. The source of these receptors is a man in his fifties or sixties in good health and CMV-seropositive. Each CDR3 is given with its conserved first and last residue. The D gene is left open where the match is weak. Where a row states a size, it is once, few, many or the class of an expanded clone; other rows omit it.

CDR3aa: CASSLSLPGQGPTDTQYF
CDR3nt: TGTGCCAGCAGTTTATCGTTACCGGGACAGGGTCCGACAGATACGCAGTATTTT
v_gene: TRBV28
d_gene: TRBD1
j_gene: TRBJ2-3
abundance: NA

CDR3aa: CAIRPDSEGNTIYF
CDR3nt: TGTGCCATCAGGCCAGACAGCGAGGGAAACACCATATATTTT
v_gene: TRBV10-3
d_gene: NA
j_gene: TRBJ1-3
abundance: NA

CDR3aa: CATPGGEERNEQFF
CDR3nt: TGTGCCACCCCGGGGGGGGAGGAAAGGAATGAGCAGTTCTTC
v_gene: TRBV2
d_gene: TRBD2
j_gene: TRBJ2-1
abundance: few

CDR3aa: CATTTGGSYEQYF
CDR3nt: TGTGCCACCACGACAGGGGGGTCTTACGAGCAGTACTTC
v_gene: TRBV19
d_gene: TRBD1
j_gene: TRBJ2-7
abundance: NA

CDR3aa: CASSGGPISNQPQHF
CDR3nt: TGTGCCAGCAGCGGCGGTCCGATTAGCAATCAGCCCCAGCATTTT
v_gene: TRBV9
d_gene: NA
j_gene: TRBJ1-5
abundance: few

CDR3aa: CASSDLAGEGETQYF
CDR3nt: TGTGCCAGCAGTGATTTAGCGGGAGAGGGGGAGACCCAGTACTTC
v_gene: TRBV6-6
d_gene: TRBD2
j_gene: TRBJ2-5
abundance: once

CDR3aa: CASSPRFIEETQYF
CDR3nt: TGTGCCAGCAGCCCCCGATTCATAGAAGAGACCCAGTACTTC
v_gene: TRBV14
d_gene: NA
j_gene: TRBJ2-5
abundance: NA

CDR3aa: CASSFSRNYGYTF
CDR3nt: TGTGCCAGCAGTTTTAGCCGAAACTATGGCTACACCTTC
v_gene: TRBV27
d_gene: NA
j_gene: TRBJ1-2
abundance: NA

CDR3aa: CASSFTGLAGGIQETQYF
CDR3nt: TGTGCCAGCAGCTTTACAGGACTAGCGGGAGGTATCCAAGAGACCCAGTACTTC
v_gene: TRBV11-2
d_gene: TRBD2
j_gene: TRBJ2-5
abundance: NA

CDR3aa: CASSVAGGSLGYTF
CDR3nt: TGTGCCAGCAGTGTGGCAGGGGGCTCTTTAGGCTACACCTTC
v_gene: TRBV6-4
d_gene: TRBD1
j_gene: TRBJ1-2
abundance: NA

CDR3aa: CASSGSGWDTDTQYF
CDR3nt: TGTGCCAGTAGTGGGTCGGGGTGGGACACAGATACGCAGTATTTT
v_gene: TRBV19
d_gene: NA
j_gene: TRBJ2-3
abundance: NA

CDR3aa: CASSLVANTIYF
CDR3nt: TGTGCCAGCAGCTTAGTAGCGAACACCATATATTTT
v_gene: TRBV7-2
d_gene: NA
j_gene: TRBJ1-3
abundance: few

CDR3aa: CSVGTGNTEAFF
CDR3nt: TGCAGCGTCGGGACAGGGAACACTGAAGCTTTCTTT
v_gene: TRBV29-1
d_gene: TRBD1
j_gene: TRBJ1-1
abundance: NA

CDR3aa: CASSPAGGSNQPQHF
CDR3nt: TGTGCCAGCTCACCAGCAGGGGGAAGCAATCAGCCCCAGCATTTT
v_gene: TRBV18
d_gene: TRBD1
j_gene: TRBJ1-5
abundance: NA

CDR3aa: CSARGQGDTF
CDR3nt: TGCAGTGCTAGAGGACAGGGAGACACCTTC
v_gene: TRBV20-1
d_gene: TRBD1
j_gene: TRBJ1-2
abundance: NA

CDR3aa: CAIIRGLAGGETQYF
CDR3nt: TGTGCCATCATTCGGGGACTAGCGGGGGGGGAGACCCAGTACTTC
v_gene: TRBV10-3
d_gene: TRBD2
j_gene: TRBJ2-5
abundance: NA

CDR3aa: CASSPGADTQYF
CDR3nt: TGTGCCAGCAGCCCCGGGGCAGATACGCAGTATTTT
v_gene: TRBV5-6
d_gene: NA
j_gene: TRBJ2-3
abundance: NA

CDR3aa: CASSTQGNTGELFF
CDR3nt: TGTGCCAGCAGCACACAGGGGAACACCGGGGAGCTGTTTTTT
v_gene: TRBV9
d_gene: NA
j_gene: TRBJ2-2
abundance: few

CDR3aa: CASSLRTSGMDEQFF
CDR3nt: TGTGCCAGCAGCTTAAGGACTAGCGGGATGGATGAGCAGTTCTTC
v_gene: TRBV7-3
d_gene: TRBD2
j_gene: TRBJ2-1
abundance: few

CDR3aa: CASSPRGASGTEAFF
CDR3nt: TGTGCCAGCAGCCCCAGGGGCGCTAGCGGCACTGAAGCTTTCTTT
v_gene: TRBV7-9
d_gene: NA
j_gene: TRBJ1-1
abundance: few

CDR3aa: CSVSGQESSYNEQFF
CDR3nt: TGCAGCGTTTCGGGACAGGAAAGCTCCTACAATGAGCAGTTCTTC
v_gene: TRBV29-1
d_gene: TRBD1
j_gene: TRBJ2-1
abundance: few

CDR3aa: CASSLSARDYLYEQYF
CDR3nt: TGTGCCAGCAGCTTAAGTGCCCGGGACTACCTCTACGAGCAGTACTTC
v_gene: TRBV7-8
d_gene: TRBD2
j_gene: TRBJ2-7
abundance: NA

CDR3aa: CASSKGGQALKNGYTF
CDR3nt: TGTGCCAGCAGCAAAGGGGGACAGGCTCTCAAGAATGGCTACACCTTC
v_gene: TRBV21-1
d_gene: NA
j_gene: TRBJ1-2
abundance: NA

CDR3aa: CATSASGPTYEQYF
CDR3nt: TGTGCCACCTCCGCTAGCGGGCCTACCTACGAGCAGTACTTC
v_gene: TRBV15
d_gene: TRBD2
j_gene: TRBJ2-7
abundance: NA

CDR3aa: CASSPGRGNTEAFF
CDR3nt: TGTGCCAGCTCGCCCGGGAGGGGGAACACTGAAGCTTTCTTT
v_gene: TRBV18
d_gene: NA
j_gene: TRBJ1-1
abundance: NA

CDR3aa: CASSLGTSGGLETQYF
CDR3nt: TGTGCCAGCAGCTTAGGGACTAGCGGGGGGCTGGAGACCCAGTACTTC
v_gene: TRBV7-3
d_gene: TRBD2
j_gene: TRBJ2-5
abundance: NA

CDR3aa: CASSQPLGGSDTGELFF
CDR3nt: TGTGCCAGCAGCCAACCTCTCGGAGGGAGCGACACCGGGGAGCTGTTTTTT
v_gene: TRBV14
d_gene: NA
j_gene: TRBJ2-2
abundance: few

CDR3aa: CASSWTANTGELFF
CDR3nt: TGCGCCAGCAGCTGGACAGCGAACACCGGGGAGCTGTTTTTT
v_gene: TRBV5-1
d_gene: NA
j_gene: TRBJ2-2
abundance: NA

CDR3aa: CASSRRTRLNTEAFF
CDR3nt: TGTGCCAGCAGTCGCCGGACACGTTTGAACACTGAAGCTTTCTTT
v_gene: TRBV6-5
d_gene: NA
j_gene: TRBJ1-1
abundance: NA

CDR3aa: CASSLRQLDGYIF
CDR3nt: TGTGCCAGCAGCTTGCGACAGCTGGACGGCTACATCTTC
v_gene: TRBV5-6
d_gene: NA
j_gene: TRBJ1-2
abundance: few

CDR3aa: CAWSGQGETQYF
CDR3nt: TGTGCCTGGAGTGGACAGGGAGAGACCCAGTACTTC
v_gene: TRBV30
d_gene: TRBD1
j_gene: TRBJ2-5
abundance: NA

CDR3aa: CASSLWGGSTDTQYF
CDR3nt: TGTGCCAGCAGCTTATGGGGGGGCAGCACAGATACGCAGTATTTT
v_gene: TRBV7-3
d_gene: NA
j_gene: TRBJ2-3
abundance: NA

CDR3aa: CASSDLGGGPQTQYF
CDR3nt: TGTGCCAGCAGTGACCTTGGGGGGGGGCCTCAGACCCAGTACTTC
v_gene: TRBV2
d_gene: NA
j_gene: TRBJ2-5
abundance: few

CDR3aa: CASSTDRGHQPQHF
CDR3nt: TGTGCCAGCAGTACGGACAGGGGGCATCAGCCCCAGCATTTT
v_gene: TRBV28
d_gene: TRBD1
j_gene: TRBJ1-5
abundance: few

CDR3aa: CASSLGGANEKLFF
CDR3nt: TGTGCCAGCAGTCTAGGAGGGGCTAATGAAAAACTGTTTTTT
v_gene: TRBV28
d_gene: NA
j_gene: TRBJ1-4
abundance: NA

CDR3aa: CASSLEGQGYEQYF
CDR3nt: TGCGCCAGCAGCTTGGAGGGACAGGGCTACGAGCAGTACTTC
v_gene: TRBV5-1
d_gene: TRBD1
j_gene: TRBJ2-7
abundance: many

CDR3aa: CASSLDPRQETQYF
CDR3nt: TGCGCCAGCAGCTTGGACCCGCGGCAAGAGACCCAGTACTTC
v_gene: TRBV5-1
d_gene: NA
j_gene: TRBJ2-5
abundance: few

CDR3aa: CASSVGPTTTDAQYF
CDR3nt: TGTGCCAGCAGCGTAGGGCCGACTACCACAGATGCGCAGTATTTT
v_gene: TRBV9
d_gene: NA
j_gene: TRBJ2-3
abundance: NA

CDR3aa: CASSHRDTQPKRLSYEQYF
CDR3nt: TGCGCCAGCAGCCACCGGGACACCCAACCTAAGCGACTCTCCTACGAGCAGTACTTC
v_gene: TRBV10-1
d_gene: NA
j_gene: TRBJ2-7
abundance: few

CDR3aa: CATSLVLNTEAFF
CDR3nt: TGTGCCACCAGCCTAGTACTGAACACTGAAGCTTTCTTT
v_gene: TRBV15
d_gene: NA
j_gene: TRBJ1-1
abundance: few

CDR3aa: CASSAFMGTSGYNEQFF
CDR3nt: TGTGCCAGCAGCGCATTTATGGGGACTAGCGGATACAATGAGCAGTTCTTC
v_gene: TRBV7-6
d_gene: TRBD2
j_gene: TRBJ2-1
abundance: NA

CDR3aa: CASSYDLAGGGNEQFF
CDR3nt: TGTGCCAGCAGTTACGACCTAGCGGGAGGGGGGAATGAGCAGTTCTTC
v_gene: TRBV6-5
d_gene: TRBD2
j_gene: TRBJ2-1
abundance: NA

CDR3aa: CASSLSRIQLFIF
CDR3nt: TGTGCCAGCAGCTTGTCGCGTATACAGCTATTCATCTTC
v_gene: TRBV5-6
d_gene: NA
j_gene: TRBJ1-2
abundance: NA

CDR3aa: CASSFDNNQPQHF
CDR3nt: TGTGCCAGCAGTTTCGACAACAATCAGCCCCAGCATTTT
v_gene: TRBV27
d_gene: NA
j_gene: TRBJ1-5
abundance: NA

CDR3aa: CSVELSGANVLTF
CDR3nt: TGCAGCGTTGAACTCTCTGGGGCCAACGTCCTGACTTTC
v_gene: TRBV29-1
d_gene: NA
j_gene: TRBJ2-6
abundance: few

CDR3aa: CAWSGLAGRRDTQYF
CDR3nt: TGTGCCTGGAGTGGACTAGCGGGACGGCGGGATACGCAGTATTTT
v_gene: TRBV30
d_gene: TRBD2
j_gene: TRBJ2-3
abundance: NA